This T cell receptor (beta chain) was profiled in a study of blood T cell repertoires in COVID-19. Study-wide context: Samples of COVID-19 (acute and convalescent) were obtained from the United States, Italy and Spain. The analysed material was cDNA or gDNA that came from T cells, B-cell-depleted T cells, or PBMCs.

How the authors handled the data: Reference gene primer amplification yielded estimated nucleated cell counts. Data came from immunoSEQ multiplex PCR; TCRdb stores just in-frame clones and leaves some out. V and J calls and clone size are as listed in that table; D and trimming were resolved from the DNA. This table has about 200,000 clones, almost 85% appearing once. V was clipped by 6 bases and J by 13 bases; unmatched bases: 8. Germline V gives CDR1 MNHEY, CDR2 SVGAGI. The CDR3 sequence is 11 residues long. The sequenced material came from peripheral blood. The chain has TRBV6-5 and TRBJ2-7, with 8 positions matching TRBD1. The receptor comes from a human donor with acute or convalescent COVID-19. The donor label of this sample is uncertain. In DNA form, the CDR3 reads TGTGCCAGCAGACTTGGACAGGGAGGATACTTC. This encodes CASRLGQGGYF.